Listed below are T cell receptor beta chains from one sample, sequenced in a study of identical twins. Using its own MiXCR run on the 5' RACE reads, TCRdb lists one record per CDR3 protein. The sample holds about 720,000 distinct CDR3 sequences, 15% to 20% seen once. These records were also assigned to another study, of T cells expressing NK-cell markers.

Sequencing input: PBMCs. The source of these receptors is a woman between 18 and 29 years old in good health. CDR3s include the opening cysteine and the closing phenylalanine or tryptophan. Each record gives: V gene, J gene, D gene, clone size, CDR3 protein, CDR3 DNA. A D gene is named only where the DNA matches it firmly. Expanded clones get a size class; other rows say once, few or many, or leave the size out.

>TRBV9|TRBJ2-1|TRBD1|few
CASSKTGTVNNEQFF
TGTGCCAGCAGCAAAACCGGGACAGTTAACAATGAGCAGTTCTTC
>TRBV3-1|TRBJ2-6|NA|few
CASSPGKESVLTF
TGTGCCAGCAGCCCCGGGAAGGAAAGCGTCCTGACTTTC
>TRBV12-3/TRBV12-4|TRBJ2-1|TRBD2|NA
CASSSRTSGVDEQFF
TGTGCCAGCAGTTCGAGGACTAGCGGGGTCGATGAGCAGTTCTTC
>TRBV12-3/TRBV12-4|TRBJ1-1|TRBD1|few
CASSDREGESEAFF
TGTGCCAGCAGCGACAGGGAGGGGGAGTCGGAAGCTTTCTTT
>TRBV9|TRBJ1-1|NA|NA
CASSYRQTNTEAFF
TGTGCCAGCAGCTACCGACAGACGAACACTGAAGCTTTCTTT
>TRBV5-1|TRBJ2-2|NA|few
CASSLVSPPAGELFF
TGCGCCAGCAGCTTGGTGTCTCCTCCCGCCGGGGAGCTGTTTTTT
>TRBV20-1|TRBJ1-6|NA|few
CSARVPPGHHNSPLHF
TGCAGTGCTAGAGTCCCCCCGGGACACCATAATTCACCCCTCCACTTT
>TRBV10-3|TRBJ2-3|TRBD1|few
CAIRTGGRDTQYF
TGTGCCATCAGGACAGGGGGCAGAGATACGCAGTATTTT
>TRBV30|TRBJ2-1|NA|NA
CAWRGTTYNEQFF
TGTGCCTGGAGGGGGACGACCTACAATGAGCAGTTCTTC
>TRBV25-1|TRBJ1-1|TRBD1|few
CASRPPRGGTGFGNTEAFF
TGTGCCAGCCGCCCCCCCCGCGGTGGGACAGGGTTTGGGAACACTGAAGCTTTCTTT
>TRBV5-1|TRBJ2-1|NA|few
CASSSTGSPLRFEQFF
TGCGCCAGCAGCTCCACGGGAAGTCCCTTGAGGTTTGAGCAGTTCTTC
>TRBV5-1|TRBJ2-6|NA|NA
CASSLGDTGANVLTF
TGCGCCAGCAGCTTGGGGGATACTGGGGCCAACGTCCTGACTTTC
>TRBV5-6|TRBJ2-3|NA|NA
CASSLDREMVTQYF
TGTGCCAGCAGCTTGGACAGGGAGATGGTTACGCAGTATTTT
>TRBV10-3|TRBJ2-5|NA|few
CAIKAEGETQYF
TGTGCCATCAAGGCCGAGGGAGAGACCCAGTACTTC
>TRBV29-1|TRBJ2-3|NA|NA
CSVDVGRPGGDTQYF
TGCAGCGTTGATGTCGGGCGCCCCGGGGGAGATACGCAGTATTTT
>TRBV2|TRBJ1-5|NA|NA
CASQGQLSGQPQHF
TGTGCCAGCCAAGGACAGCTTTCGGGTCAGCCCCAGCATTTT
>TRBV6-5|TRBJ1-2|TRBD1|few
CASSSRSGTGVFGYTF
TGTGCCAGCAGTTCTAGATCCGGGACAGGGGTATTTGGCTACACCTTC
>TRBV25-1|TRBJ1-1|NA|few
CASRTGGGLGAFF
TGTGCCAGCAGGACCGGTGGGGGGCTGGGGGCTTTCTTT
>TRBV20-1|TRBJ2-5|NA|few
CSARAYGETQYF
TGCAGTGCTAGAGCATATGGAGAGACCCAGTACTTC
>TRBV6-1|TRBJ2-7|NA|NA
CASSSSHGNYYEQYF
TGTGCCAGCAGTAGTTCTCACGGGAATTACTACGAGCAGTACTTC
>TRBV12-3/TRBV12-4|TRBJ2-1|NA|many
CASSSRGLPDHNEQFF
TGTGCCAGCAGTTCCCGTGGCCTACCTGATCACAATGAGCAGTTCTTC
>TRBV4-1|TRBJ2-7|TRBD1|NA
CASSQAGTASYEQYF
TGCGCCAGCAGCCAAGCCGGGACAGCTAGCTACGAGCAGTACTTC
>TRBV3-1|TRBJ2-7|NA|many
CASSPTRSYEQYF
TGTGCCAGCAGCCCCACTCGCTCCTACGAGCAGTACTTC
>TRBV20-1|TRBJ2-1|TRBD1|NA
CSARPPGQGYIEQFF
TGCAGTGCTAGACCGCCCGGACAGGGATACATTGAGCAGTTCTTC
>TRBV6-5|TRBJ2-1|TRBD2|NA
CASSYLPSGDPYNEQFF
TGTGCCAGCAGTTATCTTCCTAGCGGGGACCCTTACAATGAGCAGTTCTTC
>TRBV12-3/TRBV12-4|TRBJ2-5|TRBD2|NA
CASRLAGVPETQYF
TGTGCCAGCAGGTTAGCGGGGGTCCCGGAGACCCAGTACTTC
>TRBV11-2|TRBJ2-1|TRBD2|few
CASSFSSTSGGYYNEQFF
TGTGCCAGCAGCTTTTCCTCGACTAGCGGGGGGTATTACAATGAGCAGTTCTTC
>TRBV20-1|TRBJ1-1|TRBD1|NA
CSARGRQGLNTEAFF
TGCAGTGCTAGAGGGCGACAGGGGTTGAACACTGAAGCTTTCTTT
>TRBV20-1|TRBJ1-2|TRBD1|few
CSASVRQGGGYTF
TGCAGTGCTAGTGTGAGACAGGGAGGTGGCTACACCTTC
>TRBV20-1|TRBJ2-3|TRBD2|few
CSAERDTDTQYF
TGCAGTGCCGAGCGGGACACAGATACGCAGTATTTT
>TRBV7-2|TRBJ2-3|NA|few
CASSRWTVFTDTQYF
TGTGCCAGCAGCCGTTGGACAGTCTTCACAGATACGCAGTATTTT
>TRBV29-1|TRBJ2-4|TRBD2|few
CSVGLAKNIQYF
TGCAGCGTTGGACTAGCGAAAAACATTCAGTACTTC
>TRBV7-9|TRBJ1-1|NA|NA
CASSTDWVDNEAFF
TGTGCCAGCAGCACCGATTGGGTGGACAACGAAGCTTTCTTT
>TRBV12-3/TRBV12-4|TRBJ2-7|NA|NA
CASSPETGFPYEQYF
TGTGCCAGCAGTCCGGAGACAGGTTTCCCCTACGAGCAGTACTTC
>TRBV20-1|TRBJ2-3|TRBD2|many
CSASSGSTDTQYF
TGCAGTGCTAGTAGCGGGAGCACAGATACGCAGTATTTT
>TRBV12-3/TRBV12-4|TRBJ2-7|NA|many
CASSLASALYEQYF
TGTGCCAGCAGTTTGGCTAGCGCGCTCTACGAGCAGTACTTC
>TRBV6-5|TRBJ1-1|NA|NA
CASSYSYRATEAFF
TGTGCCAGCAGTTACTCGTACAGGGCCACTGAAGCTTTCTTT
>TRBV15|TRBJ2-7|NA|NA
CATSSDSAYEQYF
TGTGCCACCAGCAGCGACAGCGCCTACGAGCAGTACTTC
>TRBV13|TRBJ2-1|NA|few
CASAGEAATNEQFF
TGTGCCAGCGCTGGGGAGGCCGCCACCAATGAGCAGTTCTTC
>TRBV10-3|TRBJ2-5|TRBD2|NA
CAISVAGVSETQYF
TGTGCCATCAGCGTAGCGGGAGTCTCTGAGACCCAGTACTTC
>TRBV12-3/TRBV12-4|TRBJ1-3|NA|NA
CASSLSGPNTIYF
TGTGCCAGCAGTTTAAGTGGGCCAAACACCATATATTTT
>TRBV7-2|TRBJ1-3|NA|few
CASSRDGGNSGNTIYF
TGTGCCAGCAGCCGAGACGGGGGTAACTCTGGAAACACCATATATTTT
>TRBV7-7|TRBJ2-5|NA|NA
CASGTTQETQYF
TGTGCCTCCGGGACAACCCAAGAGACCCAGTACTTC
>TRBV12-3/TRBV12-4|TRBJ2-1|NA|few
CASSLSETQEQFF
TGTGCCAGCAGTTTGTCAGAGACACAAGAGCAGTTCTTC
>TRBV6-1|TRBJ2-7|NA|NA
CASGPQVSYEQYF
TGTGCCAGCGGCCCACAGGTCTCCTACGAGCAGTACTTC
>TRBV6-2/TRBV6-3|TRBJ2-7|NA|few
CASSLIGGILYEQYF
TGTGCCAGCAGCTTGATAGGGGGAATACTCTACGAGCAGTACTTC
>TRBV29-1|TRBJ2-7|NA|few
CSVVSGAGVYEQYF
TGCAGCGTGGTGTCGGGGGCGGGGGTGTACGAGCAGTACTTC
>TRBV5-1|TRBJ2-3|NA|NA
CASSFQPTDTQYF
TGCGCCAGCAGCTTTCAGCCCACAGATACGCAGTATTTT
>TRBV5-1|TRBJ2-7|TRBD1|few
CASRTGDYEQYF
TGCGCCAGCAGGACAGGGGACTACGAGCAGTACTTC
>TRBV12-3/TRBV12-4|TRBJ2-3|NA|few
CASSLLPLHTQYF
TGTGCCAGCAGCCTGCTACCCCTCCATACGCAGTATTTT
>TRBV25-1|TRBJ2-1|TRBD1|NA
CASSRNSGTGAYNEQFF
TGTGCCAGCAGTCGTAATTCCGGGACAGGCGCGTACAATGAGCAGTTCTTC
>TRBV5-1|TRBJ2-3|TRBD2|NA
CASSSSGTSETDTQYF
TGCGCCAGCAGCTCCTCCGGGACTAGCGAGACAGATACGCAGTATTTT
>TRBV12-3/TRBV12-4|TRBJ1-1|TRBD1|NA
CASSTDRGSITEAFF
TGTGCCAGCAGCACTGACAGGGGGTCGATCACTGAAGCTTTCTTT
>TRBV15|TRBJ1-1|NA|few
CATSGKLNTEAFF
TGTGCCACCAGCGGAAAGTTGAACACTGAAGCTTTCTTT
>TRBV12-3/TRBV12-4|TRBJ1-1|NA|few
CASSFVQISRGAFF
TGTGCCAGCAGTTTTGTACAGATCTCCCGGGGAGCTTTCTTT
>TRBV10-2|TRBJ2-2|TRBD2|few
CASSGKREKGSGELFF
TGCGCCAGCAGTGGAAAGCGGGAGAAGGGGTCCGGGGAGCTGTTTTTT
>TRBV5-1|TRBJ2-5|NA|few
CASSLEDNGGRTQYF
TGCGCCAGCAGCTTGGAAGACAATGGGGGGAGGACCCAGTACTTC